The text below deals with one T cell receptor (beta chain). Its antigen remains unidentified. Germline CDR1 SGHTA, CDR2 FQGNSA. V was clipped by 1 base and J by 4 bases, with 9 bases between them. The CDR3 spans 14 residues. This specimen belongs to a study of T cells in Graves' hyperthyroidism and ophthalmopathy. Study-level results: Ophthalmopathy was model-predicted a median approximately 6.4 months pre-onset.

Amplification targeted TCR beta CDR3 regions from RNA transcripts. TCR CDR3 underwent first-round RT-PCR with the HTBI primer set. TCRdb redid the calling of the multiplex PCR reads with MiXCR, one entry per CDR3 protein. The table lists about 690,000 distinct CDR3 sequences, around a sixth of them singletons. Newly diagnosed hyperthyroidism patients aged 18 to 65 years had disease lasting under 2 months. Patients were excluded for uncontrolled infection, other autoimmune disease, pregnancy or lactation. Diagnosing involved the use of clinical symptoms, serum thyroxine and TRAb, thyroid ultrasound and orbital computed tomography.

The rearrangement uses TRBV7-2 and TRBJ2-3; no clear D. The receptor's source is a man aged 50 or older with Graves' hyperthyroidism. The sequencing input was blood. CDR3 bases: TGTGCCAGCAGCTTAGGGGTCTTCCCAGATACGCAGTATTTT. Its translation is CASSLGVFPDTQYF.